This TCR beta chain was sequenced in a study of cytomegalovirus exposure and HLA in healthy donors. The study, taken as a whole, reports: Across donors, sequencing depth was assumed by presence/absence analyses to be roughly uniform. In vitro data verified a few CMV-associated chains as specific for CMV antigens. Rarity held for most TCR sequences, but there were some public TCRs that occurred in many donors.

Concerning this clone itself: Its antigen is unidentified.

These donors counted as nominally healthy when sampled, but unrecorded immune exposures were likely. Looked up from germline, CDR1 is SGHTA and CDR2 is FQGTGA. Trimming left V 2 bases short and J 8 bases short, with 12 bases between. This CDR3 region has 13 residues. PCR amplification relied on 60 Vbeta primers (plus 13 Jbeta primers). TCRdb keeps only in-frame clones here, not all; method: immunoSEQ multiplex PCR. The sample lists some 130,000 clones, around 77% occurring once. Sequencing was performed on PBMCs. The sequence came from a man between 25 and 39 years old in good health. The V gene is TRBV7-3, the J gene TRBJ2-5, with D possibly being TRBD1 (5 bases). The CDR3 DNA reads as TGTGCCAGCAGCTTACGCCCAAGGGGAACCCAGTACTTC. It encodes CASSLRPRGTQYF.